The T cell receptor beta chain described here comes from a study of shared clonotypes between healthy human individuals. Method: immunoSEQ multiplex PCR; TCRdb's copy keeps in-frame clones and lacks some. This sample has hundreds of thousands of clones, with 73% found just once. In germline, CDR1 is SNHLY, CDR2 FYNNEI. Trimming took off 4 bases at V and 3 bases at J, with 12 bases between the two ends. The CDR3 spans 15 residues. The sequenced sample consisted of memory CD4+ T cells sorted from blood. Regarding subset: CD45RA-negative fraction. The chain has TRBV2 and TRBJ2-2; either TRBD1 or TRBD2 may supply D (6 bases each). This receptor was taken from a woman in her twenties or thirties in good health. The CDR3 here is CASSAGARYTGELFF. The CDR3, as DNA: TGTGCCAGCAGTGCGGGGGCTCGCTACACCGGGGAGCTGTTTTTT.